This is a list of T cell receptor beta chains from one sample in a study of a mutant IDH1 vaccine in newly diagnosed glioma. For these TCRs, the target antigens are not known. This table comes from immunoSEQ multiplex PCR, and its TCRdb copy is limited to in-frame clones, with some not included. The data hold some 33,000 clones, with about 73% observed a single time. This specimen consisted of PBMCs, obtained from a glioma patient whose treatment included an IDH1 peptide vaccine. The receptors stem from a man aged 25-45 years with glioma. CDR3s include the opening cysteine and the closing phenylalanine or tryptophan. The order of the fields is D gene, clone size, V gene, CDR3 length, J gene, CDR3 DNA, CDR3 protein. D genes are given only for firm matches. Clone size, where shown, is once, few, many, or a class for clones that have expanded.

>.|once|TRBV6-1|15|TRBJ2-7
TGTGCCAGCAGTGAATGGCCGGGCAGCTCCTACGAGCAGTACTTC
CASSEWPGSSYEQYF
>TRBD2|few|TRBV7-2|16|TRBJ2-7
TGTGCCAGCAGCTTAATGCTAGCGGGAGTAGGTTACGAGCAGTACTTC
CASSLMLAGVGYEQYF
>.|.|TRBV7-2|13|TRBJ1-5
TGTGCCAGCAGCTTAGTCCAAAATCAGCCCCAGCATTTT
CASSLVQNQPQHF
>.|.|TRBV7-2|15|TRBJ2-3
TGTGCCAGCAGCTTAGTCGGCGGTAGCTCAGATACGCAGTATTTT
CASSLVGGSSDTQYF
>TRBD1|medium-sized|TRBV5-6|15|TRBJ1-1
TGTGCCAGCAGCCCCACCCCGGACAGGGGAACTGAAGCTTTCTTT
CASSPTPDRGTEAFF
>.|few|TRBV20-1|11|TRBJ2-5
TGCAGTGCTCCGCTGGGGGAGACCCAGTACTTC
CSAPLGETQYF
>TRBD2|.|TRBV9|17|TRBJ2-1
TGTGCCAGCAGCGTAGGGGGCGGGACTAGCGGGGGGTATGAGCAGTTCTTC
CASSVGGGTSGGYEQFF
>.|.|TRBV7-8|16|TRBJ2-7
TGTGCCAGCAGCTTACTTCAGGGGGGACTTGGCTACGAGCAGTACTTC
CASSLLQGGLGYEQYF
>.|.|TRBV5-6|15|TRBJ1-5
TGTGCCAGCAGCTTGAGAACTGGTGGGTATCAGCCCCAGCATTTT
CASSLRTGGYQPQHF
>.|.|TRBV6-5|14|TRBJ1-2
TGTGCCAGCAGTTCGGGCACACTAAGCGGAGGCTACACCTTC
CASSSGTLSGGYTF
>.|.|TRBV6-1|14|TRBJ1-5
TGTGCCAGCAGGGAAGCGGATTGGGATCAGCCCCAGCATTTT
CASREADWDQPQHF
>TRBD2|once|TRBV19|15|TRBJ2-3
TGTGCCAGTAGTACCGGGGCAGCGGGAGTAGATACGCAGTATTTT
CASSTGAAGVDTQYF
>.|.|TRBV6-5|12|TRBJ1-6
TGTGCCAGCAGTTATACGGGATCACCCCTCCACTTT
CASSYTGSPLHF
>.|.|TRBV7-2|14|TRBJ1-5
TGTGCCAGCAGCTCCGACGGACTCAATCAGCCCCAGCATTTT
CASSSDGLNQPQHF
>.|.|TRBV2|11|TRBJ1-2
TGTGCCAGCAGGGACGGACGTGGCTACACCTTC
CASRDGRGYTF
>.|.|TRBV7-2|15|TRBJ2-7
TGTGCCAGCAGCGCGGGACAGCTGATCTCCTACGAGCAGTACTTC
CASSAGQLISYEQYF
>.|once|TRBV5-4|13|TRBJ2-7
TGTGCCAGCAGCCATGACCGAGGCTACGAGCAGTACTTC
CASSHDRGYEQYF
>.|.|TRBV5-6|14|TRBJ2-3
TGTGCCAGCATACTGGTAGGGGCGGCAGATACGCAGTATTTT
CASILVGAADTQYF
>.|few|TRBV30|13|TRBJ1-1
TGTGCCTGGAGTGTGCCTGGGAGCACTGAAGCTTTCTTT
CAWSVPGSTEAFF
>TRBD1|.|TRBV4-1|17|TRBJ1-1
TGCGCCAGCAGCCAACGGGACGGACAGGAGAAACCCACTGAAGCTTTCTTT
CASSQRDGQEKPTEAFF
>.|.|TRBV7-6|14|TRBJ1-1
TGTGCCAGCAGCCCTCACCAGATGAACACTGAAGCTTTCTTT
CASSPHQMNTEAFF
>.|.|TRBV30|17|TRBJ1-2
TGTGCCTGGCAACCCCTCCTGGGGAAAGGGGGAAACTATGGCTACACCTTC
CAWQPLLGKGGNYGYTF
>TRBD1|.|TRBV7-6|15|TRBJ2-2
TGTGCCAGCAGCTTACAGGGGGCGAACACCGGGGAGCTGTTTTTT
CASSLQGANTGELFF
>.|.|TRBV6-1|14|TRBJ2-7
TGTGCCAGCAGTGATGGGGGAAGCGACTACGAGCAGTACTTC
CASSDGGSDYEQYF